This is a list of T cell receptor beta chains from one sample in a study of CDR3 diversity in severe acne. TCRdb redid the calling of the PCR reads with MiXCR, one entry per CDR3 protein. Of roughly 81,000 distinct CDR3 sequences listed, about 50% are singletons. Sample: blood. These receptors all stem from a male donor in good health, serving as a control. Each CDR3 is given with its conserved first and last residue. D genes are given only for firm matches. Size is stated for part of the rows, as once, few or many counts, or as a class when the clone is expanded.

NA TRBD2 TRBJ2-7 TRBV25-1 13 CASSPGLAGKQYF TGTGCCAGCTCCCCGGGACTAGCGGGAAAGCAGTACTTC
NA NA TRBJ2-7 TRBV6-1 16 CASSPQRGFGGYEQYF TGTGCCAGCAGCCCCCAGAGGGGATTTGGCGGGTACGAGCAGTACTTC
many TRBD2 TRBJ2-1 TRBV29-1 16 CSVEDGRGKTYNEQFF TGCAGCGTTGAAGATGGGCGGGGGAAGACCTACAATGAGCAGTTCTTC
NA NA TRBJ1-1 TRBV24-1 14 CATRGTSGNTGAFF TGTGCCACCAGAGGGACATCGGGGAACACTGGAGCTTTCTTT
NA TRBD1 TRBJ1-4 TRBV20-1 15 CSALDRRVIQEKLFF TGCAGTGCTTTGGACAGGCGGGTAATTCAGGAAAAACTGTTTTTT
few NA TRBJ2-6 TRBV27 13 CASSWSGANVLTF TGTGCCAGCAGTTGGTCTGGGGCCAACGTCCTGACTTTC
NA NA TRBJ1-6 TRBV11-3 13 CASSLVQLGPLHF TGTGCCAGCAGCTTAGTCCAGCTGGGACCCCTCCACTTT
many TRBD2 TRBJ2-3 TRBV6-4 15 CASSDSSGGTDTQYF TGTGCCAGCAGTGACTCTAGCGGGGGCACAGATACGCAGTATTTT
medium-sized TRBD1 TRBJ2-1 TRBV20-1 14 CRGTGGRINNEQFF TGCAGAGGGACAGGGGGCCGGATCAACAATGAGCAGTTCTTC
NA NA TRBJ1-2 TRBV25-1 15 CASSYSRDGLLGYTF TGTGCCAGCAGTTACTCGAGGGACGGACTCTTGGGCTACACCTTC
NA NA TRBJ1-2 TRBV6-5 13 CASTLREAYGYTF TGTGCCAGCACCCTGCGGGAAGCCTATGGCTACACCTTC
many TRBD2 TRBJ2-2 TRBV6-5 15 CASSPSGLNTGELFF TGTGCCAGCAGTCCTAGCGGCCTGAACACCGGGGAGCTGTTTTTT
NA NA TRBJ1-1 TRBV29-1 13 CSVEDTRNTEAFF TGCAGCGTTGAAGACACGCGAAACACTGAAGCTTTCTTT
NA NA TRBJ2-6 TRBV5-4 13 CASSLPTGGTEAF TGTGCCAGCAGCCTACCTACGGGGGGCACTGAAGCTTTC
many NA TRBJ1-2 TRBV6-5 14 CASRGRGGLYGYTF TGTGCCAGCAGGGGGAGGGGAGGACTCTATGGCTACACCTTC
medium-sized NA TRBJ2-7 TRBV6-1 15 CASSEGSEGSYEQYF TGTGCCAGCAGTGAGGGTTCGGAGGGTTCCTACGAGCAGTACTTC
NA TRBD2 TRBJ2-3 TRBV12-3/TRBV12-4 17 CASSKTSGRTYTDTQYF TGTGCCAGCAGCAAAACTAGCGGAAGAACATACACAGATACGCAGTATTTT
NA TRBD2 TRBJ2-7 TRBV24-1 16 CATSAVTSTAGLEQYF TGTGCCACCAGTGCCGTGACTAGCACGGCTGGCCTCGAGCAGTACTTC
NA NA TRBJ1-3 TRBV7-2 14 CASSQGISGNTIYF TGTGCCAGCAGCCAAGGGATCTCTGGAAACACCATATATTTT
few NA TRBJ2-6 TRBV2 15 CASTRTSGGANVLTF TGTGCCAGCACGAGAACAAGTGGAGGGGCCAACGTCCTGACTTTC
NA TRBD1 TRBJ1-6 TRBV20-1 15 CSARAGTGDSAPLHF TGCAGTGCTAGAGCCGGGACAGGGGATTCTGCACCCCTCCACTTT
NA TRBD2 TRBJ2-5 TRBV3-1 17 CASSQDRGLVAGETQYF TGTGCCAGCAGCCAAGATAGAGGACTAGTAGCGGGGGAGACCCAGTACTTC
NA NA TRBJ1-1 TRBV25-1 15 CASSESSSWAAEAFF TGTGCCAGCAGTGAATCCAGCTCCTGGGCGGCTGAAGCTTTCTTT
NA NA TRBJ2-7 TRBV2 15 CASSEAGGSSYEQYF TGTGCCAGCAGTGAAGCTGGTGGGAGCTCCTACGAGCAGTACTTC
NA TRBD2 TRBJ2-5 TRBV3-1 15 CASNILGAGGETQYF TGTGCCAGCAACATTCTGGGCGCGGGGGGAGAGACCCAGTACTTC
NA NA TRBJ1-1 TRBV25-1 16 CASSPGRGGPNTEAFF TGTGCCAGCTCACCAGGAAGGGGAGGGCCGAACACTGAAGCTTTCTTT
few NA TRBJ1-2 TRBV7-9 13 CASSRDGDYGYTF TGTGCCAGCAGTCGGGACGGAGACTATGGCTACACCTTC
many NA TRBJ1-2 TRBV6-5 14 CASRGTPHLYGYTF TGTGCCAGCAGAGGGACCCCTCATCTCTATGGCTACACCTTC
NA TRBD1 TRBJ1-6 TRBV30 18 CAWSVSGQVDSYNSPLHF TGTGCCTGGAGTGTATCGGGACAGGTTGACTCCTATAATTCACCCCTCCACTTT
many TRBD1 TRBJ2-2 TRBV12-3/TRBV12-4 15 CASSRTGGMIGELFF TGTGCCAGCAGTAGGACAGGGGGCATGATCGGGGAGCTGTTTTTT
NA TRBD1 TRBJ1-6 TRBV25-1 14 CASRWTGDNSPLHF TGTGCCAGCAGATGGACAGGGGATAATTCACCCCTCCACTTT
once TRBD1 TRBJ1-6 TRBV2 16 CASSDGQGGGDSPLHF TGTGCCAGCAGTGACGGACAGGGGGGTGGGGATTCACCCCTCCACTTT
NA NA TRBJ1-5 TRBV19 14 CACSIRRGMQPQHF TGCGCCTGTAGTATAAGGAGGGGTATGCAGCCCCAGCATTTT
many NA TRBJ1-2 TRBV6-5 13 CASSYSRSYGYTF TGTGCCAGCAGTTACTCGAGAAGCTATGGCTACACCTTC
NA TRBD1 TRBJ2-7 TRBV20-1 15 CSARLSGQGAYEQYF TGCAGTGCCAGACTCTCGGGACAGGGTGCATACGAGCAGTACTTC
NA NA TRBJ1-6 TRBV20-1 15 CSARGQEPSYSPLHF TGCAGTGCTAGAGGACAGGAGCCTTCTTATTCACCCCTCCACTTT
few TRBD1 TRBJ1-4 TRBV7-9 14 CASSRDRGWEKLFF TGTGCCAGCAGCCGCGACAGGGGATGGGAAAAACTGTTTTTT
NA TRBD1 TRBJ2-7 TRBV24-1 19 CATRNRRDREGESSYEQYF TGTGCCACCCGCAACCGACGGGACAGGGAGGGGGAAAGCTCCTACGAGCAGTACTTC
NA TRBD2 TRBJ2-3 TRBV7-8 14 CASSALAGGGTQYF TGTGCCAGCAGCGCTCTAGCGGGGGGAGGGACGCAGTATTTT
NA TRBD1 TRBJ1-5 TRBV20-1 14 CSPVGTGENQPQHF TGCAGTCCCGTGGGGACAGGGGAGAATCAGCCCCAGCATTTT
many NA TRBJ2-1 TRBV2 14 CAARWTSSYNEQFF TGTGCCGCAAGGTGGACAAGCTCCTACAATGAGCAGTTCTTC
once NA TRBJ2-2 TRBV29-1 13 CSVDGAYTGELFF TGCAGCGTTGACGGGGCCTACACCGGGGAGCTGTTTTTT